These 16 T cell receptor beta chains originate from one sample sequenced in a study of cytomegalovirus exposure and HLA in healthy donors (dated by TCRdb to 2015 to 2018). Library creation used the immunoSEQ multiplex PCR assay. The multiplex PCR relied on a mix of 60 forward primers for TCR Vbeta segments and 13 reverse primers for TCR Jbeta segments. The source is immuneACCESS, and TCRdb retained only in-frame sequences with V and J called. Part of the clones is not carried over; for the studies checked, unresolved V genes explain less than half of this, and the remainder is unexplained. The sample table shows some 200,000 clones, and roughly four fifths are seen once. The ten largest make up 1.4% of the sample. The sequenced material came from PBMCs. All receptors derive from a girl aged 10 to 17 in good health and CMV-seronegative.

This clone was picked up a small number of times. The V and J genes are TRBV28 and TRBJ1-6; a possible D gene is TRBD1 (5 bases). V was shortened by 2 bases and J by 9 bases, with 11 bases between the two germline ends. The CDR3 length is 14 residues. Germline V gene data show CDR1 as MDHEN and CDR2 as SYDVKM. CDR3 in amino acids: CASSLPRAGSPLHF. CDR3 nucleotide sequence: TGTGCCAGCAGTTTACCCAGGGCCGGTTCACCCCTCCACTTT.

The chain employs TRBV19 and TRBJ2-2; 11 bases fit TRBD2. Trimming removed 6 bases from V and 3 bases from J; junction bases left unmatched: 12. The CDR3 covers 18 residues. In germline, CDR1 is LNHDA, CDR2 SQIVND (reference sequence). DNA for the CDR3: TGTGCCAGTAGCCTAGGGAGGACTAGCGGGCGATACACCGGGGAGCTGTTTTTT. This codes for CASSLGRTSGRYTGELFF.

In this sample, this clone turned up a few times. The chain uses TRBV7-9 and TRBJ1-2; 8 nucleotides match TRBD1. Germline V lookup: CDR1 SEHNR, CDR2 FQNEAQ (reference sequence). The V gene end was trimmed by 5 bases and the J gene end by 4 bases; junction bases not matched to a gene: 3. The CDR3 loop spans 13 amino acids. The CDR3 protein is CASSPTGAYGYTF. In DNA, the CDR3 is TGTGCCAGCAGCCCGACAGGGGCCTATGGCTACACCTTC.

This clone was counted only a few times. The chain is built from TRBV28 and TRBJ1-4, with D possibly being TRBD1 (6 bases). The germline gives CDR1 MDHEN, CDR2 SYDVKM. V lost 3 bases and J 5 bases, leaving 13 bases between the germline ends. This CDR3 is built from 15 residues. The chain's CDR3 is CASSLGTRPNEKLFF. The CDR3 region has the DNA TGTGCCAGCAGTTTGGGGACACGGCCAAATGAAAAACTGTTTTTT.

The CDR3 sequence: CASSEGWQARTGELFF. CDR3 bases: TGTGCCAGCAGTGAAGGCTGGCAGGCTCGCACCGGGGAGCTGTTTTTT. J is TRBJ2-2 and V is TRBV25-1, with D uncertain. The CDR3 contains 16 residues. Germline assignment: CDR1 MGHDK and CDR2 SYGVNS. Trimming took off 2 bases at V and 4 bases at J, with 14 bases between the two ends. Complete variable domain (other parts from reference TRBV25-1 and TRBJ2-2): EADIYQTPRYLVIGTGKKITLECSQTMGHDKMYWYQQDPGMELHLIHYSYGVNSTEKGDLSSESTVSRIRTEHFPLTLESARPSHTSQYLCASSEGWQARTGELFFGEGSRLTVL.

CDR3 loop: CSVGGSLDEQYF. The CDR3 DNA follows: TGCAGCGTTGGTGGGAGTCTCGACGAGCAGTACTTC. The chain recombines TRBV29-1 with TRBJ2-7; a possible D gene is TRBD2 (5 bases). The germline V gene encodes CDR1 SQVTM and CDR2 ANQGSEA. This CDR3 region has 12 residues. The V and J ends lost 4 bases and 5 bases respectively, with 12 bases between them.

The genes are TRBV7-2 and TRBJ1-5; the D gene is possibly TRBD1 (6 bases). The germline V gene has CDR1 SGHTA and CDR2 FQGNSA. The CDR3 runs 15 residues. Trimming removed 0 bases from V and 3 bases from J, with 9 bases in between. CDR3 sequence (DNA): TGTGCCAGCAGCTTAGCAGGACAGAACAATCAGCCCCAGCATTTT. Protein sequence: CASSLAGQNNQPQHF. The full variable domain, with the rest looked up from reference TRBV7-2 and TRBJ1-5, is GAGVSQSPSNKVTEKGKDVELRCDPISGHTALYWYRQSLGQGLEFLIYFQGNSAPDKSGLPSDRFSAERTGGSVSTLTIQRTQQEDSAVYLCASSLAGQNNQPQHFGDGTRLSIL.

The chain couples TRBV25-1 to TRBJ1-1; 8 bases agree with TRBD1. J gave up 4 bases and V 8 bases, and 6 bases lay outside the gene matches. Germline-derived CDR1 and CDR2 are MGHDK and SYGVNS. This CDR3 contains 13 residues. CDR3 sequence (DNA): TGTGCCAGCGGCAACAGGGGGATCACTGAAGCTTTCTTT. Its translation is CASGNRGITEAFF.

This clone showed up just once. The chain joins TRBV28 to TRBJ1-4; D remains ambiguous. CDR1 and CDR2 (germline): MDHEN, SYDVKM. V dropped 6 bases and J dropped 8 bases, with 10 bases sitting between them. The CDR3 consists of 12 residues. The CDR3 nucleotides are TGTGCCAGCAGGCCAGGCGGGGAAAAACTGTTTTTT. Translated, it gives CASRPGGEKLFF.

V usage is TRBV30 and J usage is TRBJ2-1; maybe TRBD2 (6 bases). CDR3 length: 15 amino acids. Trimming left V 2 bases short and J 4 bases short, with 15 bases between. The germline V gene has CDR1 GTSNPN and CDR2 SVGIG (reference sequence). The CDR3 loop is CAWSIQTRSYNEQFF. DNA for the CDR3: TGTGCCTGGAGTATCCAGACTAGGAGTTACAATGAGCAGTTCTTC.

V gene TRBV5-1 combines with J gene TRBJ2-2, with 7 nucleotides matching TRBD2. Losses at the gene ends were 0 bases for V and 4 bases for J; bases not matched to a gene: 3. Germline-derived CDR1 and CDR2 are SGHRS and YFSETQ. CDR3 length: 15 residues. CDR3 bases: TGCGCCAGCAGCTTGGGAGCGGGACCCACCGGGGAGCTGTTTTTT. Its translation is CASSLGAGPTGELFF. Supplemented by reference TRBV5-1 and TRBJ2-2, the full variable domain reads KAGVTQTPRYLIKTRGQQVTLSCSPISGHRSVSWYQQTPGQGLQFLFEYFSETQRNKGNFPGRFSGRQFSNSRSEMNVSTLELGDSALYLCASSLGAGPTGELFFGEGSRLTVL.

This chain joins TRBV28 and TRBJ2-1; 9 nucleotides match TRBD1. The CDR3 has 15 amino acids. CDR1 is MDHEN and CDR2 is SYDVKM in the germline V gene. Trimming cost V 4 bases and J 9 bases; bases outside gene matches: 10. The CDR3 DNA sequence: TGTGCCAGCAGTTCCTCCCGGGACAGGGAGCTTGAGCAGTTCTTC. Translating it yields CASSSSRDRELEQFF.

In DNA, the CDR3 is TGTGCCAGCAGTGTAAGGATGACAGATCGGTACTTC. Translated: CASSVRMTDRYF. This chain uses TRBV2 with TRBJ2-7; D may be TRBD1 (5 bases). The CDR3 consists of 12 residues. CDR1 is SNHLY and CDR2 is FYNNEI in the germline V gene. V lost 4 bases to trimming and J lost 12 bases, with 16 bases between them.

CDR3 residues: CASVTSGTYNEQFF. CDR3 bases: TGCGCCAGCGTGACTAGCGGGACCTACAATGAGCAGTTCTTC. This chain joins TRBV10-1 and TRBJ2-1; 11 nucleotides match TRBD2. The germline gives CDR1 WNHNN, CDR2 SYGVQD (reference sequence). This CDR3 has 14 residues. The junction had 2 bases not matched to a gene; V was cut back by 8 bases and J by 2 bases.

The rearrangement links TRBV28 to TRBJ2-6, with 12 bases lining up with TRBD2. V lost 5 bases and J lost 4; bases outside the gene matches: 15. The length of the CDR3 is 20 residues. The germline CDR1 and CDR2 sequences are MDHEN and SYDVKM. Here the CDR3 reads CASSLSGLTSGGGGANVLTF. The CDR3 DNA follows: TGTGCCAGCAGTCTGTCGGGGTTGACTAGCGGGGGAGGCGGGGCCAACGTCCTGACTTTC.

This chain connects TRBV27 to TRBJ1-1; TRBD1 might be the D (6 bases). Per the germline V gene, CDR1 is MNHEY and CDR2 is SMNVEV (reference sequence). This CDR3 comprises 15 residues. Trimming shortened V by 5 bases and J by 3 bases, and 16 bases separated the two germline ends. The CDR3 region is CASSPVGGRDTEAFF. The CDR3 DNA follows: TGTGCCAGCAGTCCTGTGGGGGGGCGGGACACTGAAGCTTTCTTT.